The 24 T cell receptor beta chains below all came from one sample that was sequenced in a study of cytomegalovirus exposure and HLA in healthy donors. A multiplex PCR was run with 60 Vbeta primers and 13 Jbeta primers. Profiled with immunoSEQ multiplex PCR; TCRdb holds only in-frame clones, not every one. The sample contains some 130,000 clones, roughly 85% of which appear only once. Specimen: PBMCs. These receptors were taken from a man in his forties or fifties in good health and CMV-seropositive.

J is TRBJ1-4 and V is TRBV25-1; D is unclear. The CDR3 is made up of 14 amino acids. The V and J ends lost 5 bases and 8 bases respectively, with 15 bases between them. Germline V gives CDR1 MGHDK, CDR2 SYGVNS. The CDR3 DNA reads TGTGCCAGCAGTCGTCAAGGGCGCGGGGAAAAACTGTTTTTT. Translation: CASSRQGRGEKLFF.

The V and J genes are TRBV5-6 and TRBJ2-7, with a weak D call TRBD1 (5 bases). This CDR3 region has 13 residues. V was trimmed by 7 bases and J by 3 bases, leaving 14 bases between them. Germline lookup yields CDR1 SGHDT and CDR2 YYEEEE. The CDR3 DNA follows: TGTGCCAGCCGTTGGCAGGGAAACTACGAGCAGTACTTC. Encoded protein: CASRWQGNYEQYF. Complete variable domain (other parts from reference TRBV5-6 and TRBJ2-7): DAGVTQSPTHLIKTRGQQVTLRCSPKSGHDTVSWYQQALGQGPQFIFQYYEEEERQRGNFPDRFSGHQFPNYSSELNVNALLLGDSALYLCASRWQGNYEQYFGPGTRLTVT.

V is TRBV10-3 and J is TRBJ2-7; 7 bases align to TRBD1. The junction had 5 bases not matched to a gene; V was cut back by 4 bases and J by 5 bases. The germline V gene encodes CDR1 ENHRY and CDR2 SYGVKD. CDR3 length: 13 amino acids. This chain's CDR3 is CAISVRDRDEQYF. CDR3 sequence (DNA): TGTGCCATCAGTGTCCGTGACAGGGACGAGCAGTACTTC.

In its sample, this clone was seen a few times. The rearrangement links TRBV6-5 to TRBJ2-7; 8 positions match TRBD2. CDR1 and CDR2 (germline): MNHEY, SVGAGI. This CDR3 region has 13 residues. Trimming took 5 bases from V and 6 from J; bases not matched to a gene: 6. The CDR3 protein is CASSPTSAGEQYF. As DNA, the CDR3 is TGTGCCAGCAGTCCGACTAGCGCAGGCGAGCAGTACTTC.

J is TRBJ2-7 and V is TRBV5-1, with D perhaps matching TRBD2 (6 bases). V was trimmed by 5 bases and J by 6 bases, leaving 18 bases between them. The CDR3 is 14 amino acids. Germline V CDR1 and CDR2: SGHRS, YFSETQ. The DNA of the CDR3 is TGCGCCAGCAGGTATCCGGGAGCTTCGGCCGAGCAGTACTTC. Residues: CASRYPGASAEQYF.

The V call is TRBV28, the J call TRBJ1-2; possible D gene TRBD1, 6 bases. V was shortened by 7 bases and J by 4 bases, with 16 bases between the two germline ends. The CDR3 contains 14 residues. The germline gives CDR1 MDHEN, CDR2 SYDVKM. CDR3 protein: CASNGGGRGYGYTF. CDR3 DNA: TGTGCCAGCAACGGGGGGGGCCGTGGCTATGGCTACACCTTC.

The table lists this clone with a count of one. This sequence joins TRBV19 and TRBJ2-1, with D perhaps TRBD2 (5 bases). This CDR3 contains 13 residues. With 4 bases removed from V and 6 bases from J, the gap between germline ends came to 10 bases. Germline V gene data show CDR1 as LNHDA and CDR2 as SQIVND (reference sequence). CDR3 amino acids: CASSTFSVNEQFF. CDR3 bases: TGTGCCAGTAGTACGTTTAGCGTCAATGAGCAGTTCTTC.

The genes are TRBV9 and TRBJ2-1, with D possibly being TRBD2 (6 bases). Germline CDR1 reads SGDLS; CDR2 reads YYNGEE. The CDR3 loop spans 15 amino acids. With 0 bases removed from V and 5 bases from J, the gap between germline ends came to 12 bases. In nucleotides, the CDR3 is TGTGCCAGCAGCGTAGCTTGGGGAGGCCACAATGAGCAGTTCTTC. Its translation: CASSVAWGGHNEQFF.

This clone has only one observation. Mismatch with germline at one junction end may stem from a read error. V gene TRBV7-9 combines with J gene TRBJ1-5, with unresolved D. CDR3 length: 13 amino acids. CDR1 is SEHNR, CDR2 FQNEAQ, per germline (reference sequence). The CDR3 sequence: CSSSGNSGDPQHF. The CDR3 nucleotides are TGTTCCAGCAGCGGGAACAGCGGAGACCCCCAGCATTTT.

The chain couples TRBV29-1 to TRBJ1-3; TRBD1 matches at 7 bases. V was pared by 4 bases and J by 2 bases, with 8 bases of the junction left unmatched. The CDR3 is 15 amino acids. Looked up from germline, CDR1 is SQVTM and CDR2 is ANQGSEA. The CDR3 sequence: CSVAAGGETGNTIYF. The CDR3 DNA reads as TGCAGCGTTGCAGCAGGGGGAGAAACTGGAAACACCATATATTTT.

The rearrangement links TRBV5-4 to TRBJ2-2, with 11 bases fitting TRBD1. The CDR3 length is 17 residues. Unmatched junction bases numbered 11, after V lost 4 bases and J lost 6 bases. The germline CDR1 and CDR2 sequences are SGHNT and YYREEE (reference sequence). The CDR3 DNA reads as TGTGCCAGCAGCCGTTCTATACGGGACAGGGGGGCCGGGGAGCTGTTTTTT. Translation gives CASSRSIRDRGAGELFF.

This CDR3 reads CASSNRFGGNTIYF. The CDR3 region has the DNA TGTGCCAGCAGCAATAGATTCGGTGGAAACACCATATATTTT. The genes are TRBV7-9 and TRBJ1-3; D call uncertain. The CDR3 runs 14 residues. V was clipped by 5 bases and J by 3 bases, with 11 bases between them. Germline V gene data show CDR1 as SEHNR and CDR2 as FQNEAQ (reference sequence).

CDR3 loop: CASGRDRGTYEQYF. CDR3 nucleotide sequence: TGTGCCAGCGGCCGGGACAGGGGAACCTACGAGCAGTACTTC. The chain couples TRBV27 to TRBJ2-7, with 10 positions matching TRBD1. The germline CDR1 and CDR2 sequences are MNHEY and SMNVEV (reference sequence). The CDR3 loop spans 14 amino acids. The junction had 6 bases not matched to a gene; V was cut back by 8 bases and J by 2 bases.

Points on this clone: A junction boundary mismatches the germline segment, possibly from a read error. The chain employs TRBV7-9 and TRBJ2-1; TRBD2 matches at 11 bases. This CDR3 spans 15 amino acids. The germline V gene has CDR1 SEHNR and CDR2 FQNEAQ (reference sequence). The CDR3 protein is CSSSLDIAGGGEQFF. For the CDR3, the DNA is TGTTCCAGCAGCTTAGATATAGCGGGAGGGGGTGAGCAGTTCTTC.

In DNA, the CDR3 is TGTGCCAGCAGCCTCGGACAGGGGGCTTCTGAAGCTTTCTTT. Amino acid sequence: CASSLGQGASEAFF. The rearrangement links TRBV5-4 to TRBJ1-1, with TRBD1 identical over 11 bases. The CDR3 loop spans 14 amino acids. Looked up from germline, CDR1 is SGHNT and CDR2 is YYREEE (reference sequence). V shed 4 bases and J 6 bases; nucleotides not matched to a gene: 5. The full variable domain, completed using reference TRBV5-4 and TRBJ1-1, is ETGVTQSPTHLIKTRGQQVTLRCSSQSGHNTVSWYQQALGQGPQFIFQYYREEENGRGNFPPRFSGLQFPNYSSELNVNALELDDSALYLCASSLGQGASEAFFGQGTRLTVV.

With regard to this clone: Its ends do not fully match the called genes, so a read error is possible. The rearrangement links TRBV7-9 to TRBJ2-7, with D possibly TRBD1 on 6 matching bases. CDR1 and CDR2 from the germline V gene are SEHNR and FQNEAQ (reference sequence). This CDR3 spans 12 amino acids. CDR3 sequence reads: CSSSFSGAEQYF. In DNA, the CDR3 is TGTTCCAGCAGCTTTTCAGGGGCCGAGCAGTACTTC.

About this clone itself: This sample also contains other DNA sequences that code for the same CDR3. As DNA, the CDR3 is TGCAGTGCTGAACAGGGACCTGAGCAGTACTTC. Translated: CSAEQGPEQYF. The chain is built from TRBV20-1 and TRBJ2-7; tentative D call: TRBD1 (6 bases). Trimming cost V 5 bases and J 7 bases, with 12 bases left between them. Germline V gene lookup returns CDR1 DFQATT and CDR2 SNEGSKA (reference sequence). CDR3 length: 11 residues.

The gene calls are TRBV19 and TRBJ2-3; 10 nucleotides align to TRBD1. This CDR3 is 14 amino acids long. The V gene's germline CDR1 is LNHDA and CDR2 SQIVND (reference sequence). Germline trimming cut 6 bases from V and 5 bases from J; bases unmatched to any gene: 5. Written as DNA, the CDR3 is TGTGCCAGTAGGGAGACAGGGGGCAAAGATACGCAGTATTTT. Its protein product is CASRETGGKDTQYF.

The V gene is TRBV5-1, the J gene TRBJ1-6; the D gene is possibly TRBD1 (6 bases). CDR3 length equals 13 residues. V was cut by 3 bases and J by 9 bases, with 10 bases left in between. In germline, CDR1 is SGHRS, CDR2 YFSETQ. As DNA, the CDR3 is TGCGCCAGCAGCTCGGGACAACTTTCACCCCTCCACTTT. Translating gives CASSSGQLSPLHF.

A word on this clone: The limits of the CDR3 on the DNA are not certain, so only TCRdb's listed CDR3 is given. CDR3: CASSRVGRGSSYEQYF. This sequence joins TRBV21-1 and TRBJ2-7; whether TRBD2, the table's D call, matches the DNA was not checked. TRBV21-1 is classified as a pseudogene. The CDR3 spans 16 amino acids, including both terminal residues.

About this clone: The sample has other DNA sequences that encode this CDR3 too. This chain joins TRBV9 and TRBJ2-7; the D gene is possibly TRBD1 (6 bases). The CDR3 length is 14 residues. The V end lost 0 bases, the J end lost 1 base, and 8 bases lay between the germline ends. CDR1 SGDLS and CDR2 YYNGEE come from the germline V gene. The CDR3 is CASSVAGHSYEQYF. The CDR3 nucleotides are TGTGCCAGCAGCGTAGCGGGACATTCCTACGAGCAGTACTTC.

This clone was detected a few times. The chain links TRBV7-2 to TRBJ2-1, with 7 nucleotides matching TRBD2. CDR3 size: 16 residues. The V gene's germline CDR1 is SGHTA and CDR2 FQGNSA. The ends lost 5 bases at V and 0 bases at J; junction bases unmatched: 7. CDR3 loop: CASSPWGGSSYNEQFF. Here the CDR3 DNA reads TGTGCCAGCAGCCCATGGGGCGGGAGCTCCTACAATGAGCAGTTCTTC.

CDR3 nucleotides: TGTGCCAGCAGCTTAGACCCAGGGTGGTCCTATAATTCACCCCTCCACTTT. This encodes CASSLDPGWSYNSPLHF. The genes are TRBV11-2 and TRBJ1-6, with D perhaps matching TRBD1 (5 bases). There are 17 residues in the CDR3. Germline V gene lookup returns CDR1 SGHAT and CDR2 FQNNGV. V was pared by 0 bases and J by 1 base, with 10 bases between.

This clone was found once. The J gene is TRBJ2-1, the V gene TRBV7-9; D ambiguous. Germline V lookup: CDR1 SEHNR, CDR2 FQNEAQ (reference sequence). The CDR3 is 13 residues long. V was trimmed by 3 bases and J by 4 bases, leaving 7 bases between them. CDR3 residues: CASSFSSYNEQFF. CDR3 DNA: TGTGCCAGCAGCTTTTCATCATACAATGAGCAGTTCTTC.